The next 2 T cell receptor beta chains were all read from a single sample in a study of cytomegalovirus exposure and HLA in healthy donors. PCR primers comprised 60 Vbeta and 13 Jbeta primers. Only in-frame clones appear in the TCRdb table, and some are missing; sequencing was by immunoSEQ multiplex PCR. Of roughly 290,000 clones listed, 80% are singletons. The specimen sequenced was PBMCs. All receptors come from a girl aged 2 to 10 in good health and CMV-seronegative.

Here the CDR3 DNA reads TGCAGCGTTGGCCGGGACAGGGGGCTCACTGAAGCTTTCTTT. Encoded protein: CSVGRDRGLTEAFF. The chain joins TRBV29-1 to TRBJ1-1; 12 bases line up with TRBD1. V was pared by 4 bases and J by 4 bases, with 4 bases of the junction left unmatched. The CDR3 totals 14 residues. Germline loops: CDR1 SQVTM, CDR2 ANQGSEA. Full variable domain (missing parts from reference TRBV29-1 and TRBJ1-1): SAVISQKPSRDICQRGTSLTIQCQVDSQVTMMFWYRQQPGQSLTLIATANQGSEATYESGFVIDKFPISRPNLTFSTLTVSNMSPEDSSIYLCSVGRDRGLTEAFFGQGTRLTVV.

The rearrangement joins TRBV5-5 to TRBJ2-3, with TRBD2 identical over 13 bases. From germline, CDR1 is SGHKS and CDR2 YYEKEE (reference sequence). Trimming removed 4 bases from V and 0 bases from J; junction bases left unmatched: 8. This CDR3 is built from 18 residues. CDR3 sequence (DNA): TGTGCCAGCAGCGCCATACTAGCGGGGGGGGTAAGCACAGATACGCAGTATTTT. Translating it yields CASSAILAGGVSTDTQYF.